Listed here is a single T cell receptor (beta chain). This record comes from a study of shared clonotypes between healthy human individuals. Replicate PCRs for sorted subsets used approximately 190 ng DNA; this equaled about 30,000 T cell genomes. This table comes from immunoSEQ multiplex PCR, and its TCRdb copy is limited to in-frame clones, with some not included. The top ten hold more than 1.5% of the sample, which has hundreds of thousands of clones, around 74% seen once. Germline V gives CDR1 LNHDA, CDR2 SQIVND (reference sequence). There are 14 residues in the CDR3. V was trimmed by 5 bases and J by 7 bases, leaving 14 bases between them.

Specimen: memory CD4+ T cells sorted from blood. As to subset: CD45RA-negative fraction. The rearrangement uses TRBV19 and TRBJ2-2, with D perhaps matching TRBD2 (5 bases). This sequence originates from a young woman in good health. The CDR3 nucleotides are TGTGCCAGTAGTCCAACGAGGGTGAACGGGGAGCTGTTTTTT. Its protein is CASSPTRVNGELFF.